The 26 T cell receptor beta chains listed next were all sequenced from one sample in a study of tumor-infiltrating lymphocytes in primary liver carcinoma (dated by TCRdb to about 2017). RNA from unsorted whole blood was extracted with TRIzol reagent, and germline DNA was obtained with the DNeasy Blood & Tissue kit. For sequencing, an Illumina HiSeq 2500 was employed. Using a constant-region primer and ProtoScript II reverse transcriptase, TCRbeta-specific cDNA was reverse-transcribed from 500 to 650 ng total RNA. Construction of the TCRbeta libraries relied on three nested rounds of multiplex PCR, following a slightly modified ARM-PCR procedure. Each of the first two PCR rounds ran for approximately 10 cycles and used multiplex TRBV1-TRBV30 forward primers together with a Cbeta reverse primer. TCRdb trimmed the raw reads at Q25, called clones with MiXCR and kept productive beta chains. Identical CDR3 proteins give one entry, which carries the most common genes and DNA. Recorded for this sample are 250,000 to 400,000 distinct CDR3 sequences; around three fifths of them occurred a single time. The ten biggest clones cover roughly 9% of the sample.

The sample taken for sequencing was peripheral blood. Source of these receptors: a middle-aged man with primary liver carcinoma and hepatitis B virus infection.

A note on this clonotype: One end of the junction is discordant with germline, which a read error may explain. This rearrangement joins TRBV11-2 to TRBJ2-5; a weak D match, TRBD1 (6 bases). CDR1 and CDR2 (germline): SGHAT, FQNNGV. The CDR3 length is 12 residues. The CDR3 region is CAGSGQQETLYF. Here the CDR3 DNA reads TGTGCCGGCAGCGGACAGCAAGAGACCCTGTACTTC.

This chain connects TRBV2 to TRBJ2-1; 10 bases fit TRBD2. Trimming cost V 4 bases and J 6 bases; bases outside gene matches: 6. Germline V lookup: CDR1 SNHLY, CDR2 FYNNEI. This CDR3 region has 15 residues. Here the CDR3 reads CASSGESGRGNEQFF. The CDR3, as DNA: TGTGCCAGCAGTGGTGAAAGCGGGAGGGGCAATGAGCAGTTCTTC.

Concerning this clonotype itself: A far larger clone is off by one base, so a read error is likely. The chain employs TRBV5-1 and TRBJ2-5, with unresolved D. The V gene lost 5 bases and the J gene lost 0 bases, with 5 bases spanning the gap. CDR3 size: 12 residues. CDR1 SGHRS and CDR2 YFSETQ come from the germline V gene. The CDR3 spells CASRWDQETQYF. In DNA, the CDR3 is TGCGCCAGCAGGTGGGACCAAGAGACCCAGTACTTC.

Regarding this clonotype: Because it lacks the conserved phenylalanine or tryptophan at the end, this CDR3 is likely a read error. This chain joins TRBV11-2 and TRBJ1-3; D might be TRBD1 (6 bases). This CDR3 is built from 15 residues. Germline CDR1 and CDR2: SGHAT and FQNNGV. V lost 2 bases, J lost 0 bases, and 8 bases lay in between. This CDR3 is CASSLRGISGNTIYL. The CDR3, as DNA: TGTGCCAGCAGCTTAAGGGGGATCTCTGGAAACACCATATATTTG.

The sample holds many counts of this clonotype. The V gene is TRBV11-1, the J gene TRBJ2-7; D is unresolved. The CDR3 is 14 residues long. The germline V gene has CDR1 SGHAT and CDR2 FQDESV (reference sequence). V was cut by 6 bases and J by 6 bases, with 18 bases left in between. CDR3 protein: CASSPGPTETEQYF. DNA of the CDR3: TGTGCCAGCAGTCCCGGGCCTACTGAGACCGAGCAGTACTTC.

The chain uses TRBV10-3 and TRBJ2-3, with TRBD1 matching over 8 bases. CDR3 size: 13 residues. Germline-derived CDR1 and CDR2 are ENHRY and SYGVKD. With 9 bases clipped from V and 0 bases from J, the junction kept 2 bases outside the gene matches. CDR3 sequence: CAINRGSTDTQYF. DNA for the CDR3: TGTGCCATTAACAGGGGGAGCACAGATACGCAGTATTTT.

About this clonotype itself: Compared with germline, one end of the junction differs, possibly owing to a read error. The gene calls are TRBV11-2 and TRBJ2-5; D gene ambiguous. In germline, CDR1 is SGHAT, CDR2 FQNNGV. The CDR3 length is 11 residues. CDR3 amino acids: CASSYGKTQYF. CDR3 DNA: TGTGCAAGCAGTTACGGAAAGACCCAGTACTTC.

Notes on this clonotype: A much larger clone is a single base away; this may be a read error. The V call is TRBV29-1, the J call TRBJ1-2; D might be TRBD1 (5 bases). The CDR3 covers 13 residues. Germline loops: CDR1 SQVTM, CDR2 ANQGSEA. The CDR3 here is CNVDSLRGDGYTF. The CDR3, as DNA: TGCAACGTTGATTCTTTGAGGGGCGATGGCTACACCTTC.

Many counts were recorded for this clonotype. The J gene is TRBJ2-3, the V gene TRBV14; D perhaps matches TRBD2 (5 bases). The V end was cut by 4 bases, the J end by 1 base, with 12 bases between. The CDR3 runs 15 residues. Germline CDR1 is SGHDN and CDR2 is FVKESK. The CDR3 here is CASSLTRTRTDTQYF. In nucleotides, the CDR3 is TGTGCCAGCAGCCTTACCCGGACTCGCACAGATACGCAGTATTTT.

CDR3 DNA sequence: TGTGCCAGCAGCTTAGGGAGCGGCCACGAGCAGTACTTC. Protein product: CASSLGSGHEQYF. V is TRBV11-2 and J is TRBJ2-7, with D perhaps TRBD2 (5 bases). Between the trimmed V and J ends, which lost 1 base and 5 bases, there was a span of 9 bases. The CDR3 spans 13 residues. CDR1 and CDR2 from the germline V gene are SGHAT and FQNNGV. The complete variable domain, with remaining parts taken from reference TRBV11-2 and TRBJ2-7, reads EAGVAQSPRYKIIEKRQSVAFWCNPISGHATLYWYQQILGQGPKLLIQFQNNGVVDDSQLPKDRFSAERLKGVDSTLKIQPAKLEDSAVYLCASSLGSGHEQYFGPGTRLTVT.

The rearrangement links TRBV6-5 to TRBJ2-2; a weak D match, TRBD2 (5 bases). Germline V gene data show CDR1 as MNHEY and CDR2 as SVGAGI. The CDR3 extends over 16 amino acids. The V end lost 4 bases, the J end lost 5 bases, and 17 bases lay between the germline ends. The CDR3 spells CASSCLPSGATGELFF. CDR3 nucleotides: TGTGCCAGCAGTTGCCTCCCGAGCGGAGCTACCGGGGAGCTGTTTTTT.

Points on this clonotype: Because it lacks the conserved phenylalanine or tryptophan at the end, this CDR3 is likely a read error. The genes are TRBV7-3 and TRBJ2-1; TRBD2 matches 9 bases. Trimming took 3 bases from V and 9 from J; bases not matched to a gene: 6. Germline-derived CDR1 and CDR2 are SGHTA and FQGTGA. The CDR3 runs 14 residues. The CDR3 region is CASSFIAGAGEQFL. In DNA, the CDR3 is TGTGCCAGCAGCTTCATAGCGGGAGCGGGTGAGCAGTTCTTA.

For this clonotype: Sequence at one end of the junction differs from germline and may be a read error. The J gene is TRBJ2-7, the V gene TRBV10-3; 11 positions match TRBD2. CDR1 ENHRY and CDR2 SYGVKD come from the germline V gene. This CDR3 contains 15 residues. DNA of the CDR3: TGTGCCATCAGTGGAGGGCTAGCGGGAGGCTACGACCAGTACTTC. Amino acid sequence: CAISGGLAGGYDQYF.

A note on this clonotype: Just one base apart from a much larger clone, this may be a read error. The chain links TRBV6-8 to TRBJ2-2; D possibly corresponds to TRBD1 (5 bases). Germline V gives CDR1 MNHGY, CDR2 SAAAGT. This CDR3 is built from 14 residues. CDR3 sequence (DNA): TGTGCCAGCAGTTACGCAGGGAACAGCGGGGAGCTGTTTTTT. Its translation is CASSYAGNSGELFF.

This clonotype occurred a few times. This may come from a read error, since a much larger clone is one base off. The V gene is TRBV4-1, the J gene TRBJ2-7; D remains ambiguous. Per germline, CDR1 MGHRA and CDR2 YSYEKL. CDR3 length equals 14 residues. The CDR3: CVSSQETPVDEQYF. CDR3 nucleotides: TGCGTCAGCAGCCAAGAGACCCCTGTTGACGAGCAGTACTTC.

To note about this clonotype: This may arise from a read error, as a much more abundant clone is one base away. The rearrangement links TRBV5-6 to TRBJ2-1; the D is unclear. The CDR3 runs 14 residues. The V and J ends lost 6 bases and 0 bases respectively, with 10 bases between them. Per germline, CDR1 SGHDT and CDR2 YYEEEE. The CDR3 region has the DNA TGTGCCAGCATCTTATTGGGCTCCTACAATGAGCAGTTCTTC. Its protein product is CASILLGSYNEQFF.

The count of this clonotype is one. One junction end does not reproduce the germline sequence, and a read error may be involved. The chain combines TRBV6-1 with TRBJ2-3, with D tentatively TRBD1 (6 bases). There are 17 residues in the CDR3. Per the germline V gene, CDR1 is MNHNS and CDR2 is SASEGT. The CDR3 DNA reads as TGTGCCAACAGTGATCCCCACAGGGTTCGGGGCACAGATACGCAGTATTTT. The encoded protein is CANSDPHRVRGTDTQYF.

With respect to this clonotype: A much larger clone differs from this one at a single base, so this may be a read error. CDR3 sequence (DNA): TGTGCCAGCGGTGAGACCTTAGCGTCCAATGAGCAGTTCTTC. Its protein product is CASGETLASNEQFF. The chain is built from TRBV6-1 and TRBJ2-1, with D tentatively TRBD2 (5 bases). Germline V gene lookup returns CDR1 MNHNS and CDR2 SASEGT. There are 14 residues in the CDR3.

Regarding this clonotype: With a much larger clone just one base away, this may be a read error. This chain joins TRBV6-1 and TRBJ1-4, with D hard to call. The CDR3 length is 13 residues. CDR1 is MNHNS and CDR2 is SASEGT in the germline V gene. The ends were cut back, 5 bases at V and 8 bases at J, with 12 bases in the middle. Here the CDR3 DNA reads TGTGCCAGCAGTCACCCGGCTTGGGAAAAACTGTTTTTT. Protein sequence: CASSHPAWEKLFF.

The CDR3 sequence: CASSLAQKTYEQYF. The CDR3 DNA reads TGTGCCAGCAGTCTAGCCCAGAAAACCTACGAGCAGTACTTC. This chain joins TRBV6-1 and TRBJ2-7; D may be TRBD2 (5 bases). CDR1 is MNHNS and CDR2 is SASEGT in the germline V gene. Trimming removed 5 bases from V and 2 bases from J, with 13 bases in between. The CDR3 contains 14 residues.

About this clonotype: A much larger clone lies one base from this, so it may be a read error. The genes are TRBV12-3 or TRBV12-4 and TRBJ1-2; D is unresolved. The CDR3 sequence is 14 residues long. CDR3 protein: CTSSPSLGPYGYTF. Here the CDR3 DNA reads TGTACCAGCAGTCCTTCCTTAGGCCCTTATGGCTACACCTTC.

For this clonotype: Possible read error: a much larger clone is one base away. In DNA form, the CDR3 reads TGTGCCAGCAGCTTAAACTCTAGCGCTCAGGAGTTCTTC. Translation gives CASSLNSSAQEFF. The rearrangement links TRBV11-2 to TRBJ2-1, with D tentatively TRBD2 (6 bases). The CDR3 consists of 13 residues. V was pared by 2 bases and J by 14 bases, with 16 bases between. In germline, CDR1 is SGHAT, CDR2 FQNNGV.

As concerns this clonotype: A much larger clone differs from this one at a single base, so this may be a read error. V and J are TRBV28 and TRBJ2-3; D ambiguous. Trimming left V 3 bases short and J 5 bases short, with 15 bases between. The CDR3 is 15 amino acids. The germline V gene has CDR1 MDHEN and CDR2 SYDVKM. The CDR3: CASSFSAHVLDTQYF. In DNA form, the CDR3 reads TGTGCCAGCAGTTTCAGCGCACACGTCCTAGATACGCAGTATTTT.

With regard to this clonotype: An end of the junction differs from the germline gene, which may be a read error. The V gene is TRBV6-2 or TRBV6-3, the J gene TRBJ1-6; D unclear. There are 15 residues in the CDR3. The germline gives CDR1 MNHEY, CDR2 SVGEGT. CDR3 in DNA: TGTGCCAACAGTGAAAGTCCCAGCAATAATTCAACCCTCCACTTT. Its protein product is CANSESPSNNSTLHF.

Here the CDR3 reads CASSYLQMNTEAFF. The CDR3 DNA follows: TGTGCCAGCAGTTACCTTCAGATGAACACTGAAGCTTTCTTT. The chain combines TRBV6-2 or TRBV6-3 with TRBJ1-1; D remains ambiguous. The CDR3 is made up of 14 amino acids. Looked up from germline, CDR1 is MNHEY and CDR2 is SVGEGT. The V end was cut by 2 bases, the J end by 0 bases, with 7 bases between.

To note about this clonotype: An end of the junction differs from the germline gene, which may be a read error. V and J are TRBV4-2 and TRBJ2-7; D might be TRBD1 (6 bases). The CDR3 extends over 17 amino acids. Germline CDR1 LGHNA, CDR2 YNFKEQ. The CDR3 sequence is CGSSQGHLGATTYEQYF. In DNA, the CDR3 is TGTGGCAGCAGCCAGGGGCACTTAGGGGCGACGACCTACGAGCAGTACTTC.